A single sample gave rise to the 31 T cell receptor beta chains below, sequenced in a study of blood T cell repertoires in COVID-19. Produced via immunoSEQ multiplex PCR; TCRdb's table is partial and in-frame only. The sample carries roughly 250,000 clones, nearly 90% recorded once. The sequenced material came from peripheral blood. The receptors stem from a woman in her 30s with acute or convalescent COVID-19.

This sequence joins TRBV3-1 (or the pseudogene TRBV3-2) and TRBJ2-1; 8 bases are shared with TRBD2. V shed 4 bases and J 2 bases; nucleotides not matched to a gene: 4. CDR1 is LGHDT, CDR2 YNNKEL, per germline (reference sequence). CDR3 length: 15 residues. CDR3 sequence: CASSPTSETYNEQFF. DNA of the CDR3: TGTGCCAGCAGCCCGACTAGCGAAACCTACAATGAGCAGTTCTTC.

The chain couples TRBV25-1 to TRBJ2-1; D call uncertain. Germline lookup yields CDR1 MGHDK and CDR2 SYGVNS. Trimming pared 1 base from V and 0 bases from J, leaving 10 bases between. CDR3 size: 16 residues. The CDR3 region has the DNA TGTGCCAGCAGTGAATCCCAGGTTGGCTCCTACAATGAGCAGTTCTTC. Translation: CASSESQVGSYNEQFF.

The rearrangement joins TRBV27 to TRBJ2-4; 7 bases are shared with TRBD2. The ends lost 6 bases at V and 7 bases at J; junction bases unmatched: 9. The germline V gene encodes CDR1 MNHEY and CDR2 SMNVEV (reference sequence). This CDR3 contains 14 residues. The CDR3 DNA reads TGTGCCAGCAGAGGGAGGGTGTGGGATAACATTCAGTACTTC. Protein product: CASRGRVWDNIQYF.

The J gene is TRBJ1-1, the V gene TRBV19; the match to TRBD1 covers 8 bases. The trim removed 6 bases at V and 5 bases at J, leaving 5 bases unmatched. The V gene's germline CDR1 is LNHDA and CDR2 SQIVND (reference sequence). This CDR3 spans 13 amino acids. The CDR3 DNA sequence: TGTGCCAGTAGACCGGACAGGGAAACTGAAGCTTTCTTT. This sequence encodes CASRPDRETEAFF.

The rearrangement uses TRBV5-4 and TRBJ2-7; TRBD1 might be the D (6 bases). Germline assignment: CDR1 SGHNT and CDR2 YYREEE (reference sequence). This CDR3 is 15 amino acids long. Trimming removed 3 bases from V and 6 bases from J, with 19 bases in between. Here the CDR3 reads CASSSGDLNWGEQYF. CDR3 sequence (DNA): TGTGCCAGCAGCTCAGGGGACCTAAATTGGGGCGAGCAGTACTTC.

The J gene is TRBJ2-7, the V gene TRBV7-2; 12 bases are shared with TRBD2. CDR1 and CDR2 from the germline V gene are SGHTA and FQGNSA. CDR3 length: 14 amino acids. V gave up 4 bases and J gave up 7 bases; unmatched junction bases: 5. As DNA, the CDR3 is TGTGCCAGCAGCTCACTAGCGGGGGGTGGGGAGCAGTACTTC. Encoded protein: CASSSLAGGGEQYF.

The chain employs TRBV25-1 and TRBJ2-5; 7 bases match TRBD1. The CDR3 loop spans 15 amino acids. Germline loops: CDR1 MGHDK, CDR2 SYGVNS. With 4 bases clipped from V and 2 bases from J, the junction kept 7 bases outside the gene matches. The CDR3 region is CASSVDNRGQETQYF. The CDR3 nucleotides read TGTGCCAGCAGTGTCGATAACAGGGGTCAAGAGACCCAGTACTTC.

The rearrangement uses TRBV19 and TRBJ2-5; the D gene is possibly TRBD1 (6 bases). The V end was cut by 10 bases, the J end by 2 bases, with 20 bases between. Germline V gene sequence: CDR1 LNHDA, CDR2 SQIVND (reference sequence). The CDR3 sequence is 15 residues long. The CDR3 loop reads CATKSSRGDQETQYF. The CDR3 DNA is TGTGCCACCAAGAGTTCCAGGGGCGATCAAGAGACCCAGTACTTC.

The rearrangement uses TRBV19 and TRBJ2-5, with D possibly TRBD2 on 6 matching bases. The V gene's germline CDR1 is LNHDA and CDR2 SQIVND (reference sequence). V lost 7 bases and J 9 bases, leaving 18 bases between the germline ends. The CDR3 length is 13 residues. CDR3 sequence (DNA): TGTGCCAGTAATACCCGGGGGATGACGTCCCAGTACTTC. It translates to CASNTRGMTSQYF. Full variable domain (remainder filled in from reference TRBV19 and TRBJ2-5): DGGITQSPKYLFRKEGQNVTLSCEQNLNHDAMYWYRQDPGQGLRLIYYSQIVNDFQKGDIAEGYSVSREKKESFPLTVTSAQKNPTAFYLCASNTRGMTSQYFGPGTRLLVL.

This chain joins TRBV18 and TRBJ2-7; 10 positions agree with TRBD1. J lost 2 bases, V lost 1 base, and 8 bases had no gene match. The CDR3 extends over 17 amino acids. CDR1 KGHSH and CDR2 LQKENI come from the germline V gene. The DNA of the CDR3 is TGTGCCAGCTCACCACTCGAGGGGACAGGGGCCCCCTACGAGCAGTACTTC. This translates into CASSPLEGTGAPYEQYF.

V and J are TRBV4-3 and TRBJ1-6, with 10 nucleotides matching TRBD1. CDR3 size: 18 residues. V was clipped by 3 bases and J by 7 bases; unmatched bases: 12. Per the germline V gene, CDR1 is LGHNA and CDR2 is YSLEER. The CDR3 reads CASSHSGPGQGLNSPLHF. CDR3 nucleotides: TGCGCCAGCAGCCACTCAGGACCGGGACAGGGGCTAAATTCACCCCTCCACTTT.

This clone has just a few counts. CDR3 sequence reads: CASSYVVGGETQYF. The CDR3 region has the DNA TGTGCCAGCAGTTACGTGGTAGGAGGAGAGACCCAGTACTTC. V and J are TRBV6-2 or TRBV6-3 and TRBJ2-5; tentatively, D is TRBD2 (5 bases). With 2 bases removed from V and 4 bases from J, the gap between germline ends came to 11 bases. Germline V lookup: CDR1 MNHEY, CDR2 SVGEGT. The CDR3 consists of 14 residues.

CDR3 DNA sequence: TGCGCCAGCAGCCAAGATTCCTGGGACTCGGTAACAACTAATGAAAAACTGTTTTTT. The encoded protein is CASSQDSWDSVTTNEKLFF. V gene TRBV4-1 combines with J gene TRBJ1-4; possibly TRBD1 for D (5 bases). Trimming stripped 0 bases from V and 0 bases from J, with 17 bases between. In germline, CDR1 is MGHRA, CDR2 YSYEKL. The CDR3 is made up of 19 amino acids.

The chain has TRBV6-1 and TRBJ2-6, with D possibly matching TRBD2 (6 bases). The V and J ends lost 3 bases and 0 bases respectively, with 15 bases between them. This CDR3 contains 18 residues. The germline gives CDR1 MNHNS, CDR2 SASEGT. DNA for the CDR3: TGTGCCAGCAGTGAGGACGGGACTGCAATCTCTGGGGCCAACGTCCTGACTTTC. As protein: CASSEDGTAISGANVLTF.

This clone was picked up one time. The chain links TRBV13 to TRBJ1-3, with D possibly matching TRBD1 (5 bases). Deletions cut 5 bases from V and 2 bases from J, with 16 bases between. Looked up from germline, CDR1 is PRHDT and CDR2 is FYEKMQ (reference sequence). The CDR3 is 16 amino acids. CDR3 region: CASSRRTGGAGNTIYF. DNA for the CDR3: TGTGCCAGCAGCCGAAGGACTGGGGGGGCTGGAAACACCATATATTTT.

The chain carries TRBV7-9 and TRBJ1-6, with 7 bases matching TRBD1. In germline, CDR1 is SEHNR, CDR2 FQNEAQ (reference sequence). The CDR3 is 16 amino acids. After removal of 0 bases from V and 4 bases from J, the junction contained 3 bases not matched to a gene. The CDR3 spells CASSLAQGVYNSPLHF. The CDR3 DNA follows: TGTGCCAGCAGCTTAGCGCAGGGGGTTTATAATTCACCCCTCCACTTT.

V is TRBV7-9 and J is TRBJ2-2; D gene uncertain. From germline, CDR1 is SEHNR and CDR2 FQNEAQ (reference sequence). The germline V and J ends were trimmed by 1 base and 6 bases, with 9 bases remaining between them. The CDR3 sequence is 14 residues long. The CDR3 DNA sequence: TGTGCCAGCAGCTTAGTCGCTAATTCCGGGGAGCTGTTTTTT. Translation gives CASSLVANSGELFF.

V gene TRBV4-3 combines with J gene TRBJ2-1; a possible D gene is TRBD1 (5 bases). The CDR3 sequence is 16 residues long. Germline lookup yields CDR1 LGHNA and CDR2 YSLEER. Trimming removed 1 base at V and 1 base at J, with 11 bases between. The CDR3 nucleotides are TGCGCCAGCAGCCAAGCTTCCTCAGGGTCCTACAATGAGCAGTTCTTC. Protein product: CASSQASSGSYNEQFF.

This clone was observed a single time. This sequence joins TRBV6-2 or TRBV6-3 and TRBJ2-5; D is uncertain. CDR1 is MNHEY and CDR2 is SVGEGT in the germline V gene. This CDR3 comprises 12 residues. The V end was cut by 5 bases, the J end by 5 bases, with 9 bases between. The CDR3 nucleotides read TGTGCCAGCAGTGACGACGGGGAGACCCAGTACTTC. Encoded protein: CASSDDGETQYF.

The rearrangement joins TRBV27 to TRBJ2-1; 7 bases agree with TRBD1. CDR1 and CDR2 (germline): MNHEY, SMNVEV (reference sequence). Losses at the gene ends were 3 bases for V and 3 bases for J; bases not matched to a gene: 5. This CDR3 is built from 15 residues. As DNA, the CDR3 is TGTGCCAGCAGTTTCCAGGGACAGAACTACAATGAGCAGTTCTTC. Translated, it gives CASSFQGQNYNEQFF.

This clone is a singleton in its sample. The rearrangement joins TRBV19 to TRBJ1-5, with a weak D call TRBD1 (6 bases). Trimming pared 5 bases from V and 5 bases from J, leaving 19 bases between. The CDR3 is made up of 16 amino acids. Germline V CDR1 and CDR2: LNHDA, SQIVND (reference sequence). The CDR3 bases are TGTGCCAGTAGTCTACAAACAGGGTTTGAGGATCAGCCCCAGCATTTT. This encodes CASSLQTGFEDQPQHF. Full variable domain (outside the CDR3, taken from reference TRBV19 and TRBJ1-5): DGGITQSPKYLFRKEGQNVTLSCEQNLNHDAMYWYRQDPGQGLRLIYYSQIVNDFQKGDIAEGYSVSREKKESFPLTVTSAQKNPTAFYLCASSLQTGFEDQPQHFGDGTRLSIL.

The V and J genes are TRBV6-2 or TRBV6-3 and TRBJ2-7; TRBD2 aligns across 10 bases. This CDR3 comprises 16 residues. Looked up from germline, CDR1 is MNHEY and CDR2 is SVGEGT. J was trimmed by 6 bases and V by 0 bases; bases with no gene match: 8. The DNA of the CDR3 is TGTGCCAGCAGTTACTCGACGAGCGGGAGGGTTAGCGAGCAGTACTTC. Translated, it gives CASSYSTSGRVSEQYF.

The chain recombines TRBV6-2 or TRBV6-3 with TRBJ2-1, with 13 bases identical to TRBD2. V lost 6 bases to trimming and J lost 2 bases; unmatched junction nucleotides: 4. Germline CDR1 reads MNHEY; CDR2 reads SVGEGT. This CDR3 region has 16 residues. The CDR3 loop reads CASSWGLAGPYNEQFF. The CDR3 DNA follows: TGTGCCAGCAGCTGGGGACTAGCGGGACCCTACAATGAGCAGTTCTTC.

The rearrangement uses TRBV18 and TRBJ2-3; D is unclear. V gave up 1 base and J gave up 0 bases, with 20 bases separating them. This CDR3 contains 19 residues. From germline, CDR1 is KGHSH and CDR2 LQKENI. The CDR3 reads CASSPLPSDPSSSTDTQYF. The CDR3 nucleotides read TGTGCCAGCTCACCACTCCCCAGCGATCCCTCTTCTAGCACAGATACGCAGTATTTT.

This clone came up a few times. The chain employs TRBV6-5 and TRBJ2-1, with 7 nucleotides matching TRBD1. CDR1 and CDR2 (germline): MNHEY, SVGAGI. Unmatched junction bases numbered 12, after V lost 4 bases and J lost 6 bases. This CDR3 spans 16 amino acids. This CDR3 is CASSSGRTGSFNEQFF. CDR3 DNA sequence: TGTGCCAGCAGTTCGGGGCGGACAGGCAGTTTCAATGAGCAGTTCTTC.

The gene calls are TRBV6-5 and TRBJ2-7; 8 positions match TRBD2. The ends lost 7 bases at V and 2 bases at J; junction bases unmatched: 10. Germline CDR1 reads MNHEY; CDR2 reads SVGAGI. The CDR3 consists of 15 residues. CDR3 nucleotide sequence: TGTGCCAGCAACGTCGGGGGGGGGAATCCCTACGAGCAGTACTTC. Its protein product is CASNVGGGNPYEQYF.

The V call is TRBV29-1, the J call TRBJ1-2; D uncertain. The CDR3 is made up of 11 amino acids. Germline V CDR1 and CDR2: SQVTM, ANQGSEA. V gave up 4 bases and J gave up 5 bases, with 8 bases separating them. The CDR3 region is CSVVEAYGYTF. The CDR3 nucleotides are TGCAGCGTTGTGGAAGCGTATGGCTACACCTTC.

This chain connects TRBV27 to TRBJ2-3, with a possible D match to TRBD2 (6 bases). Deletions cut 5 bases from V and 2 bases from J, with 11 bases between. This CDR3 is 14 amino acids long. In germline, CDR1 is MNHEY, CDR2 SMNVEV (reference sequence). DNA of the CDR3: TGTGCCAGCAGTGAGAGGGACTTCACAGATACGCAGTATTTT. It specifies CASSERDFTDTQYF.

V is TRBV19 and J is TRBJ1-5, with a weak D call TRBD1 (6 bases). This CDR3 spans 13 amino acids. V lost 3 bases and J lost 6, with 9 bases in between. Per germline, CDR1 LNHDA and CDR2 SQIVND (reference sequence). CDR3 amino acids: CASSIGGRQPQHF. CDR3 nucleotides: TGTGCCAGTAGTATCGGGGGGCGTCAGCCCCAGCATTTT.

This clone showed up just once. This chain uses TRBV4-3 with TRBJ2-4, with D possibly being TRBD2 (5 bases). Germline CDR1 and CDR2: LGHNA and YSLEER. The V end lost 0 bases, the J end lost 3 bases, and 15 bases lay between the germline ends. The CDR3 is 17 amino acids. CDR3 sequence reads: CASSQDRAGGVKNIQYF. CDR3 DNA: TGCGCCAGCAGCCAAGATAGGGCGGGTGGGGTCAAAAACATTCAGTACTTC.

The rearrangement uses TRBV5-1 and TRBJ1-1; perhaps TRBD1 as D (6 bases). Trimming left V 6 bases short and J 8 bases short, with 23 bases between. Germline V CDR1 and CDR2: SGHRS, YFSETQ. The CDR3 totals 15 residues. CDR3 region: CASKANTMPTGEAFF. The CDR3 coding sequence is TGCGCCAGCAAGGCTAATACGATGCCGACAGGCGAAGCTTTCTTT.